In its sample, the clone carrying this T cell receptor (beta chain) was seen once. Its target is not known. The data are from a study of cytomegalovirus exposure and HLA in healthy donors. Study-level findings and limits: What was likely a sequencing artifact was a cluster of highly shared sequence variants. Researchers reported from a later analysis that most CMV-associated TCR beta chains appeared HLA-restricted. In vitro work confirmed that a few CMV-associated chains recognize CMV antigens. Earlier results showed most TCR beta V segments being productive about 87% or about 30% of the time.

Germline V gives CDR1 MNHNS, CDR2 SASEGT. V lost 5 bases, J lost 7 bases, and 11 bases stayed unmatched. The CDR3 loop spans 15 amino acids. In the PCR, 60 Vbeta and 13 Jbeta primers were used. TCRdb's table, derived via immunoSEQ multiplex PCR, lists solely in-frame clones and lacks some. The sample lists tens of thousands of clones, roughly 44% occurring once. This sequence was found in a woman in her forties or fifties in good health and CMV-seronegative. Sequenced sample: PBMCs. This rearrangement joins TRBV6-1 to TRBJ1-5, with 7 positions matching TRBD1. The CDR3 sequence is CASSPQGSREQPQHF. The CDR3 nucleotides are TGTGCCAGCAGTCCACAGGGGTCCCGAGAGCAGCCCCAGCATTTT.